The present T cell receptor (beta chain) was sequenced within a study of cytomegalovirus exposure and HLA in healthy donors (dated by TCRdb to about 2017). Regarding the complete study: According to an earlier analysis of 587 of the donors, about 179 million T cells yielded over 100 million unique TCR beta sequences and 276 Gb of sequence data. Around 320 gigabases of sequencing data and approximately 85 million unique TCR sequences were included in an early release covering roughly 600 HLA-typed donors. Of the approximately 400 genotyped donors, over 65% fell in the genetic ancestry cluster associated with self-reported Caucasian donors. The study was designed to test whether signatures of past pathogen exposure could be identified by cataloging public T cell receptors. The study used immunosequencing to profile the T cell repertoires of approximately 690 subjects and linked those repertoires to cytomegalovirus serostatus. In addition to the first cohort of several hundred subjects, a separate validation cohort of 130 or so different subjects was used. To predict cytomegalovirus infection status, the study brought together high-throughput TCR immunosequencing, statistical association of individual TCRs with disease status, and machine learning. A later analysis re-examined previously published TCR beta repertoires from more than 650 donors and added high-resolution HLA genotyping to investigate patterns of TCR occurrence. The later analysis used no new phenotypic data to find candidate immune exposures, relying instead on TCR beta sequences and their occurrence across donors. An earlier analysis of 587 of the donors used high-throughput TCR beta sequencing to judge whether each TCR beta V gene segment behaved as functional or pseudogenic. Alongside the repertoire data, information on donor age, sex, ethnicity and CMV serostatus was compiled. A later genetic analysis took genome-wide SNP genotypes for about three fifths of the roughly 700 donors and used that subset as a discovery cohort. All discovery cohort repertoires had been generated on a single sequencing platform. HLA typing included class I and class II loci at four-digit resolution. Typing coverage varied by locus: roughly 629-630 donors for A, B, C, DRB1 and DQB1; roughly 500 for DQA1; more than 600 for DPA1; approximately 470 for DPB1. Four or five DR-DQ haplotypes were handled as single units for association and clustering because linkage in the cohort was strong. Among about 400 genotyped donors of the cohort, an average of around 250,000 unique TCR beta nucleotide sequences was sequenced per donor, of which 15% to 20% were non-productive. The full study reports these points: According to a later analysis, TCR association rates differed among HLA loci, with DRB1 alleles showing the most associated TCRs and HLA-C alleles showing the fewest. While some public TCRs were present in many individuals, most TCR sequences turned up only very rarely across donors. HLA typing was unavailable for some donors at each locus, so association tests used only the typed subset. A later analysis reported that several top co-occurrence clusters appeared linked to parvovirus B19, influenza, CMV and Epstein-Barr virus. A later analysis found that HLA-associated TCR beta chains were more clonally expanded and had lower generation probabilities than equally common non-associated chains. The study gave a list of 150 to 200 TCR beta chains associated with cytomegalovirus. Cytomegalovirus status was reported to be diagnosed by the classifier with high specificity and sensitivity in both the original and validation cohorts. In an earlier analysis of approximately 590 of the donors, most TCR beta V segments appeared in productive rearrangements about 90% or about 30% of the time, broadly matching IMGT annotations. A further reported finding was that TCR beta sequences accurately predicted the HLA-A and HLA-B alleles for most subjects in the first cohort. Most CMV-associated TCR beta chains appeared to be HLA-restricted in a later analysis, and the HLA associations seemed to be driven largely by CMV exposure. Immune exposure information for the cohort was limited to CMV serostatus. Compared with the roughly 710-donor mean, donors in an Asian-associated ancestry cluster had fewer N-insertions in productive TCRs, according to a later genetic analysis. Some IMGT-functional V segments, including TRBV6-2 and TRBV6-3, could not be distinguished by the 87-base-pair reads and were therefore excluded. It was suggested by the authors that the approach could potentially be generalized to other disease states and immunological phenotypes. Assigning TCR associations to individual alleles was difficult when HLA alleles, especially DR and DQ, strongly co-occurred. Sequencing depth was assumed to be roughly uniform across donors in the presence/absence analyses, though that assumption may not hold. A later analysis associated about 17,000 TCR beta sequences with specific HLA alleles at a false discovery rate of 0.05. Because counts were too low, 15 to 20 rarely observed V segments, including chromosome 9 orphons, were excluded from the earlier analysis of 587 of the donors. A cluster of highly shared sequence variants was judged likely to represent a technical artifact of the sequencing pipeline. In vitro tests confirmed that a few of the cytomegalovirus-associated TCR beta chains recognize cytomegalovirus antigens. Correlated functional status among segregating V segments might be attributable to linkage disequilibrium, but an unknown experimental factor could not be ruled out. A later genetic analysis associated a missense DCLRE1C variant with V-gene and J-gene trimming of TCR beta chains, and an independent cohort replicated the association. In this cohort, only TCR beta chains were sequenced, and detectable features were limited by the absence of alpha or paired-chain data.

The cohort consisted of hundreds of healthy bone marrow donors. All cohort members were sampled while nominally healthy, although unrecorded immune exposures were likely present. The donor was CMV seropositive and belonged to the group of more than 250 seropositive cohort members. A peripheral blood sample was provided by each donor, and peripheral blood mononuclear cells were used for TCR beta sequencing. The Qiagen DNeasy Blood Extraction Kit was used to extract genomic DNA from the blood cell samples. CDR3 length: 13 amino acids, cysteine to phenylalanine. The DNA shown is the 39-base CDR3, in frame from base 1. The CDR1 and CDR2 encoded by the germline V gene are SGHTA and FQGTGA. V is cut by 5 bases and J by 3 bases, and the space between the germline ends is 11 bases. Receptor amplification or capture employed the immunoSEQ multiplex PCR assay. For the multiplex PCR, a mixture combining 60 forward primers for TCR Vbeta segments and 13 reverse primers for TCR Jbeta segments was used. Amplification of the CDR3 region of rearranged TCR beta genes was performed with a multiplex PCR assay on genomic DNA. On the Illumina HiSeq System, the amplified TCR beta libraries were sequenced as 87-base-pair reads. The authors' analysis ran thus. Across the roughly 640 repertoires, a later analysis counted some 81 million unique TCR beta chains, roughly 11 million of which were shared by at least two donors. Raw reads were error-corrected and collapsed into unique sequences by a nearest-neighbor algorithm in which closely related sequences were merged to remove PCR and sequencing errors. To assign V, D and J gene segments, CDR3 sequences were aligned to IMGT reference sequences. For a sequence to be retained, a match of at least six nucleotides was required to both a V gene segment and a J gene segment. Rearrangements were called productive when the CDR3 lacked stop codons and stayed in frame with V and J; all others were non-productive. Following IMGT convention, CDR3 was defined as the stretch from the second conserved V-encoded cysteine up to the conserved J-encoded phenylalanine. Sequences without an unambiguous match to a single V gene segment were excluded from the earlier analysis of over 500 of the donors. In an earlier analysis of several hundred of the donors, a V segment was called functional when productive rearrangements were above 56.7%, and segregating when the standard deviation between donors exceeded 5%. A statistical classification framework was developed to diagnose cytomegalovirus status using the catalog of TCR beta chain sequences. In a later analysis, V and J genes were assigned by comparing TCR nucleotide sequences against IMGT/GENE-DB human TR gene sequences. Using the TCRdist pipeline, a later analysis assigned CDR3 sequences along with most-parsimonious VDJ recombination scenarios. In a later analysis, each TCR beta chain was defined by its CDR3 amino acid sequence together with its V-gene family, and reads without a unique V-gene family were excluded. As a way to deal with suspected cross-contamination and a sequencing artifact, a later analysis dropped hundreds of nucleotide sequences that were highly shared and had low generation probability. For each public chain, a later analysis derived a clonal expansion index from normalized ranks of inferred template counts within each repertoire. Generation probabilities in a later analysis came from a VDJ recombination model fitted to out-of-frame rearrangements, and those results were checked against IGoR. Hypergeometric tests were used in a later analysis to score TCR-TCR, TCR-HLA and TCR-CMV co-occurrence, with a repertoire-size bias correction applied to the TCR pairs. False discovery rates were estimated in a later analysis by permuting HLA or CMV assignments 20 times. In a later analysis, co-occurring TCRs were grouped using DBSCAN, with TCRdist sequence similarity added in when clustering inside HLA-allele-positive subsets. Repertoires with fewer than 30,000 or more than 120,000 public chains were left out of co-occurrence clustering, as were five repertoires with anomalous nucleotide sharing. TCRdb stores this immuneACCESS table with in-frame sequences only. Part of the clones is absent; in the studies checked, under half of the shortfall reflects unresolved V genes, and no reason is known for the rest. The D gene and trimming were derived from the DNA, and the V and J assignments and clone size from that table. This sample holds approximately 210,000 clones; roughly 80% were observed only once. The biggest ten clones account for over 2% of the sample.

A word on this clone: Its target antigen remains unknown. No qualities accompany the bases; no much larger clone lies one base away.

The TCR comes from a woman aged 30 to 39 in good health and CMV-seropositive. Source material: PBMCs. The V gene is TRBV7-3 and the J gene is TRBJ2-7; no confident D gene assignment can be made. The CDR3 reads CASSPGVDYEQYF. The DNA is as follows: TGTGCCAGCAGCCCCGGAGTTGACTACGAGCAGTACTTC.